This T cell receptor beta chain was observed in a study of Ad26.COV2.S vaccination and SARS-CoV-2 variants (dated by TCRdb to the early 2020s). In terms of the full investigation: Vaccine-arm donors were drawn from COV1001, a multicentre, randomized, double-blind, placebo-controlled phase I-IIa trial of Ad26.COV2.S in healthy adults. Sequencing of the TCRbeta repertoire served to evaluate the specificity and breadth of SARS-CoV-2-reactive T cell receptors following Ad26.COV2.S vaccination. The TCR-sequenced set comprised around 30 samples: some 20 Ad26.COV2.S vaccine recipients, 5 placebo recipients and 8 SARS-CoV-2 convalescent individuals. Ad26.COV2.S was administered intramuscularly at 5 x 10^10 or 1 x 10^11 viral particles, either as a single shot or as two shots given 56 days apart. Trial participants were randomized into five groups of five: low-dose or high-dose Ad26.COV2.S given once or twice, or placebo on both occasions. Investigators did not know the trial group allocation while performing experiments and assessing outcomes.

This clone was detected a few times. This receptor's antigen is unknown. The sample holds no much larger clone one base away, and base qualities are not on file. The sample's treatment or condition, from its label and the paper: 15 to 20 received Ad26.COV2.S at low or high dose, single or two shots; 5 received placebo; per-sample allocation not given. For vaccine and placebo recipients, the sequenced repertoires came from samples collected on day 63 after the first injection. Cohort 1b enrolled around 24 adults aged 18-55 years at a single site in Boston, USA, between 29 July and 7 August 2020. Ad26.COV2.S was a replication-incompetent adenovirus type 26 vector expressing a prefusion-stabilized SARS-CoV-2 spike protein from the original Wuhan strain. TCRbeta CDR3 regions were sequenced with the immunoSEQ Assay. After extraction, genomic DNA underwent amplification by bias-controlled multiplex PCR, followed by high-throughput sequencing. Per the original workflow: To quantify the absolute abundance of every unique TCRbeta CDR3 region, sequences were collapsed and filtered. T cell fraction was estimated by normalizing TCRbeta template counts to usable DNA, with usable DNA measured through amplification of reference genes found in all nucleated cells. Repertoire TCRs were annotated as SARS-CoV-2-specific when V gene, CDR3 amino acid sequence and J gene were exactly matched to a known reactive TCR set. The reference SARS-CoV-2 TCR set was derived from MIRA and filtered for enrichment in COVID-19-positive ImmuneCODE repertoires, a step that removed public or cross-reactive TCRs. Based on the MIRA antigens, annotated TCRs were further analysed at the level of specific ORF or position within ORF. Breadth was defined as annotated unique rearrangements over total unique productive rearrangements; depth was the summed frequency of those rearrangements. Group comparisons of TCR breadth used two-sided Wilcoxon rank-sum tests. Drawn from immuneACCESS, this table holds only the in-frame rearrangements with V and J called that TCRdb kept. Clones are partly lost; checked studies trace under half to an unresolved V gene and leave the rest unexplained. Clone size and V and J calls were adopted from that table, with D and trimming inferred from the DNA. This sample comprises 350,000 to 500,000 clones, roughly 88% of them detected only once. In total, the top ten clones hold less than 4.5% of the sample.

CDR1 SEHNR and CDR2 FQNEAQ were looked up in the germline V gene (reference sequence). Clipping removes 1 base from V and 5 bases from J, with 1 as the unmatched junction base count. The CDR3 runs 13 amino acids, cysteine and phenylalanine included. Of the read, only the CDR3 DNA is kept; its 39 bases are in frame from base 1. Broad study findings and their caveats: After vaccination, substantial breadth of spike-specific CD8+ and CD4+ T cell responses was reported. Vaccine and placebo recipients had similar non-spike TCR breadth, a finding consistent with the vaccine containing only spike. According to the authors, total T cell responses may have been underestimated by the TCR breadth and depth analyses. Spike-specific TCR breadth was higher in Ad26.COV2.S recipients than in placebo recipients (P = 0.0014). The study was not powered to compare responses between vaccine doses or regimens.

The clonotype was recovered from a person aged 18-65 years who received the Ad26.COV2.S COVID-19 vaccine or a placebo. Here the sequenced sample was peripheral blood, taken in a trial of Ad26.COV2.S vaccine versus placebo. This receptor chain uses TRBV7-9 and TRBJ1-2; 7 of the junction bases match TRBD1. The bases read TGTGCCAGCAGCTTAGAACAGGGGTATGGCTACACCTTC. The translation is CASSLEQGYGYTF.